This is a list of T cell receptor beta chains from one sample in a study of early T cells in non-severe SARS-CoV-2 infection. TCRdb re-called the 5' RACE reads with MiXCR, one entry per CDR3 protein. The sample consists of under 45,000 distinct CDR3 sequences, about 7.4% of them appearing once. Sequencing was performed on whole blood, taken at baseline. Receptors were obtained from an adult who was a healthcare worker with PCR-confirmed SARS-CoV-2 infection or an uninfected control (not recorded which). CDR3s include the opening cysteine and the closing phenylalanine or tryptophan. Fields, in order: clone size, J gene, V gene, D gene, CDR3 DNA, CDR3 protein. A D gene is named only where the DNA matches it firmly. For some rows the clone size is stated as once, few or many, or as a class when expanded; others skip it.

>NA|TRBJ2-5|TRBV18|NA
TGTGCCAGCTCACCACGTGGACGCCAAGAGACCCAGTACTTC
CASSPRGRQETQYF
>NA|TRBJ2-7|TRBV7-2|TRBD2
TGTGCCAGCAGTTTGACTAGCGGGGGTCTTCTCTCCTACGAGCAGTACTTC
CASSLTSGGLLSYEQYF
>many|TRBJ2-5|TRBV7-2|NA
TGTGCCAGCAATCGGGGGGCGACGGAGACCCAGTACTTC
CASNRGATETQYF
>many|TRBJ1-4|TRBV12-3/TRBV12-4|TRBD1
TGTGCCAGCAGTCTGGACAGGGCGGAAAAACTGTTTTTT
CASSLDRAEKLFF
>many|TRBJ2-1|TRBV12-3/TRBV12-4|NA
TGTGCCAGCAGCCCACTCCGGAATGAGCAGTTCTTC
CASSPLRNEQFF
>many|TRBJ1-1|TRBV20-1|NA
TGCAGTTCCAGTAGGGGGGACACTGAAGCTTTCTTT
CSSSRGDTEAFF
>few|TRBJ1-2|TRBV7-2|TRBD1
TGTGCCAGCAGCTTACCAACCGGGACAGGGCATGGCTACACCTTC
CASSLPTGTGHGYTF
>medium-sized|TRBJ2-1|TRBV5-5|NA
TGTGCCAGCAGCTTGGAGCGGCCCTCCTACAATGAGCAGTTCTTC
CASSLERPSYNEQFF
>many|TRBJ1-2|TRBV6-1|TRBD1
TGTGCCAGCAGTGAAGCTCATAGGACAGGTGGCTACACCTTC
CASSEAHRTGGYTF
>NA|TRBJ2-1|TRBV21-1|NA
TGTGCCAGCACACCAGTGGTCCTTCTGGGTTACAATGAGCAGTTCTTC
CASTPVVLLGYNEQFF
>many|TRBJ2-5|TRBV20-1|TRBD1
TGCAGTGCCGGGACAGCCAAAGAGACCCAGTACTTC
CSAGTAKETQYF
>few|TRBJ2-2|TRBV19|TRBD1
TGTGCAGTTAAGGGACAGGCGTCCACCGGGGAGCTGTTTTTT
CAVKGQASTGELFF
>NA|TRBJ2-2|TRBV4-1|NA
TGCGCCAGCAGCGCCCACCTGGGGGGGCGCACCGGGGAGCTGTTTTTT
CASSAHLGGRTGELFF
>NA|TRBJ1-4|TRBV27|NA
TGTGCCAGCAGTTTCCGGGGGGGCAGGAACGAAAAACTGTTTTTT
CASSFRGGRNEKLFF
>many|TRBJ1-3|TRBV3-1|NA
TGTGCCAGCAGCCAGCGACTGGAAAACACCATATATTTT
CASSQRLENTIYF
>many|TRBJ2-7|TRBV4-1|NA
TGCGCCAGCAGCCAAGATAGTACTGACGAGCAGTACTTC
CASSQDSTDEQYF
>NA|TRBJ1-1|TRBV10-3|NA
TGTGCCATCAGTCCCGGGACATTCGCTGAAGCTTTCTTT
CAISPGTFAEAFF
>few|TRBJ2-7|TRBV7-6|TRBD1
TGTGCCAGCAGCTTGGCCGGGACAGGGGTCGAGCAGTACTTC
CASSLAGTGVEQYF
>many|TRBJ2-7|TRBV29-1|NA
TGCAGCGTGTCGGGGCAGGCAAGATACGAGCAGTACTTC
CSVSGQARYEQYF
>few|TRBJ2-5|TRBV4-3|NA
TGCGCCAGCAGCCTCGGAAACGGCGGGCTACAAGAGACCCAGTACTTC
CASSLGNGGLQETQYF
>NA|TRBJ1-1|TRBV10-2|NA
TGCGCCAGCAGTCTTGGGGGGGACACTGAAGCTTTCTTT
CASSLGGDTEAFF
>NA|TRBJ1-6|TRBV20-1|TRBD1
TGCAGTGCTATAGATCGTCAGGGGGATACTTCACCCCTCCACTTT
CSAIDRQGDTSPLHF
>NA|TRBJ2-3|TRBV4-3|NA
TGCGCCAGCAGCCGAAGACACGTAGAACCAGATACGCAGTATTTT
CASSRRHVEPDTQYF
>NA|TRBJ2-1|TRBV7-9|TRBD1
TGTGCCAGCAGCCCGGGACAGGGAACCTACAATGAGCAGTTCTTC
CASSPGQGTYNEQFF
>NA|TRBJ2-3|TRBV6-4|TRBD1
TGTGCCAGCAGTGACTCAGGGGGCGCAGATACGCAGTATTTT
CASSDSGGADTQYF
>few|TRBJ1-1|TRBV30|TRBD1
TGTGCTTGGGGACAGGTGCAAACTGAAGCTTTCTTT
CAWGQVQTEAFF
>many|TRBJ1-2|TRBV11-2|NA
TGTGCCAGCAGCTTTGGAGGGACCCCTTATGGCTACACCTTC
CASSFGGTPYGYTF
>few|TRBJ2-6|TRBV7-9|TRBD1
TGTGCCAGCAGCCCTGAGCAGGGGGCGGGTTGGTCTGGGGCCAACGTCCTGACTTTC
CASSPEQGAGWSGANVLTF
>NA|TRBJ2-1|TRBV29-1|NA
TGCAGCGTTGAACGGGGGACAGTAGGGAATGAGCAGTTCTTC
CSVERGTVGNEQFF
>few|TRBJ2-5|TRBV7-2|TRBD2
TGTGCCAGCAGCTTACGCGGGGGAGGAGAGACCCAGTACTTC
CASSLRGGGETQYF
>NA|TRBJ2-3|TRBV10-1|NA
TGCGCCAGCGGGGGGACGATCACAGATACGCAGTATTTT
CASGGTITDTQYF
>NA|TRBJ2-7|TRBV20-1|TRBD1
TGCAGTGCTCCTATGAGACAGGGGAATAGGTACGAGCAGTACTTC
CSAPMRQGNRYEQYF
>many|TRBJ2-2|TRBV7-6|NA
TGTGCCAGCAGCTTTCGAACGAACACCGGGGAGCTGTTTTTT
CASSFRTNTGELFF
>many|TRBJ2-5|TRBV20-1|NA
TGCAGTGCCGTCGACAGGAGAAAAGAGACCCAGTACTTC
CSAVDRRKETQYF
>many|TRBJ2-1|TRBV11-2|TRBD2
TGTGCCAGCAGCTTAGATTCGAGGACTAGCGGGGGCAATGAGCAGTTCTTC
CASSLDSRTSGGNEQFF
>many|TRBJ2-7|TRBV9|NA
TGTGCCAGCAGTGCCAGGGACGACGAGCAGTACTTC
CASSARDDEQYF
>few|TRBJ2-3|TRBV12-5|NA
TGTGCTAGTGGTTTTAATGCGGCGCAGTATTTT
CASGFNAAQYF
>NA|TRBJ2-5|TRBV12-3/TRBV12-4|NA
TGTGCCAGCACCTCGGACAGCCAAGAGACCCAGTACTTC
CASTSDSQETQYF
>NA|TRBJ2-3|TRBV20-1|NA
TGCAGTGCCAGAGTACGGGGGCGAGGCACAGATACGCAGTATTTT
CSARVRGRGTDTQYF
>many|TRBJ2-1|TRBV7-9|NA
TGTGCCAGCAGCTTCAGGGTTGATGAGCAGTTCTTC
CASSFRVDEQFF
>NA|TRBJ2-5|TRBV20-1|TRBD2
TGCAGTGCTAGAACGGCGCAGCGGGGGGCCGGGGTGGCCCAGTACTTC
CSARTAQRGAGVAQYF
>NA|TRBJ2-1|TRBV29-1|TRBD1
TGCAGCGCCGATCAGAAGGACAGGGGGAATGATGAGCAGTTCTTC
CSADQKDRGNDEQFF
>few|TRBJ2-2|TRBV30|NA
TGTGCCTGGAGTGGCACAGCGACTACCGGGGAGCTGTTTTTT
CAWSGTATTGELFF
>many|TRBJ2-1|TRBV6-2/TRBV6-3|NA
TGTGCCAGCAGTTACTCGTCGCCAACTTTGGGCAATGAGCAGTTCTTC
CASSYSSPTLGNEQFF
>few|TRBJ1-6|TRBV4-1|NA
TGCGCCAGCAGCCAGCCTAATTCACCCCTCCACTTT
CASSQPNSPLHF
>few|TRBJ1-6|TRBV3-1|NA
TGTGCCAGCAGCCAGAAGTGGGGCGGAGAAAATTCACCCCTCCACTTT
CASSQKWGGENSPLHF
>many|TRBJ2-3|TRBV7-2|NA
TGTGCCAGCAGCTTAGGCGGCAGCCGGGATACGCAGTATTTT
CASSLGGSRDTQYF
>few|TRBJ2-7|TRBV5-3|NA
TGTGCCAGAAGCCCAGTGTGGCAGGGGCCCTACGAGCAGTACTTC
CARSPVWQGPYEQYF
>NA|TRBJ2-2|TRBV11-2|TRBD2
TGTGCCAGCAGAAGTCTAGCGGGGTACCAATTGAACACCGGGGAGCTGTTTTTT
CASRSLAGYQLNTGELFF
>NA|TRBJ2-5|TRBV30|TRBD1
TGTGCCTCGAGTGGACAGGACAACCAAGAGACCCAGTACTTC
CASSGQDNQETQYF
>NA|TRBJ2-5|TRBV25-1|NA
TGTGCCAGCAGTGAAGGCAGCCAAGAGACCCAGTACTTC
CASSEGSQETQYF
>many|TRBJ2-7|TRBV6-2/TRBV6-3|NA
TGTGCCAGCAGCAGCACCGGACCTCACCACGAGCAGTACTTC
CASSSTGPHHEQYF
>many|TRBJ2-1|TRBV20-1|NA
TGCAGTGCGGGACCTTACAATGAGCAGTTCTTC
CSAGPYNEQFF
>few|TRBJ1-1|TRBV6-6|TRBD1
TGTGCCAGCATTTCAGGGGGTTTCGACACTGAAGCTTTCTTT
CASISGGFDTEAFF
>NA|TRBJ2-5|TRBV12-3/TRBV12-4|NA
TGTGCCAGCAGTAGGGGGATGAAGACCCAGTACTTC
CASSRGMKTQYF
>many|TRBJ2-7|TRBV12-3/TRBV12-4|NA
TGTGCCAGCATGCGGGGACGCGAGCAGTACTTC
CASMRGREQYF
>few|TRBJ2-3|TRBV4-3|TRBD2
TGCGCCAGCAGCCAAGATGTGGCTAGCGGGGACCCCACAGATACGCAGTATTTT
CASSQDVASGDPTDTQYF
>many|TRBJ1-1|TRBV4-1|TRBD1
TGCGCCAGCAGCGAGGGACAGGGCCCCGGGGAAGCTTTCTTT
CASSEGQGPGEAFF
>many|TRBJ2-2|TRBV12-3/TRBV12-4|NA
TGTGCCAGCATGCGGGGCGCGAACACCGGGGAGCTGTTTTTT
CASMRGANTGELFF
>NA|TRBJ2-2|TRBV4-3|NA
TGCGCCAGCAGCCAAGAACAGGGCTACGCCGGGGAGCTGTTTTTT
CASSQEQGYAGELFF